The present T cell receptor (beta chain) was sequenced within a study of blood T cell repertoires in COVID-19. About the study: The samples span acute and convalescent COVID-19 from the United States, Italy and Spain. From T cells, B-cell-depleted T cells, or PBMCs came the material, which was cDNA or gDNA.

In the authors' methods: Reference gene primer amplification gave nucleated cell count estimates. TCRdb's copy holds only in-frame clones and misses some; the assay was immunoSEQ multiplex PCR. V, J and clone size are those of that table, while D and trimming were read from the DNA. The data contain hundreds of thousands of clones, more than 75% of them seen just once; the ten biggest clones take up roughly 3.5%. Trimming cost V 5 bases and J 4 bases, with 11 bases left between them. Germline V gene data show CDR1 as LNHDA and CDR2 as SQIVND (reference sequence). The CDR3 consists of 13 residues. This clone turned up a few times.

The gene calls are TRBV19 and TRBJ1-2, with D tentatively TRBD1 (5 bases). The source is a woman younger than 35 who had recovered from COVID-19. Sequenced input: peripheral blood. CDR3 in DNA: TGTGCCAGTAGTGTGGGGGGTATCTATGGCTACACCTTC. Translated: CASSVGGIYGYTF.